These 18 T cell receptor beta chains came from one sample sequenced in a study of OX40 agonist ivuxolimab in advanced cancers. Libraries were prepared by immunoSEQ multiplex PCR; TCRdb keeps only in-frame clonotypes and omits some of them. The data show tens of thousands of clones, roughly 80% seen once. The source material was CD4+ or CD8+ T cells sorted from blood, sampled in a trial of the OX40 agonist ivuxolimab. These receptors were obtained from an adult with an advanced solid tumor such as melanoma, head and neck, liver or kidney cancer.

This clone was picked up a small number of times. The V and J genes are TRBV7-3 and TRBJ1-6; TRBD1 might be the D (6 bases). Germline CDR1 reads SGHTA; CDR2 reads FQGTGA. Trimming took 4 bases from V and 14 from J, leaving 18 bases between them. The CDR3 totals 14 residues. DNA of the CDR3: TGTGCCAGCAGCTCAGGGGCAGCGTCGGAGACCCTCCACTTT. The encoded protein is CASSSGAASETLHF.

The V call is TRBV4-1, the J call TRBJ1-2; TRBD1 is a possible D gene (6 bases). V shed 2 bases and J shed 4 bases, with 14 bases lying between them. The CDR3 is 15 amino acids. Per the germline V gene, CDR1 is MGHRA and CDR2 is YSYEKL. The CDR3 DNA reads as TGCGCCAGCAGCCAAACAAGGGGGGGCCTCTATGGCTACACCTTC. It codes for CASSQTRGGLYGYTF.

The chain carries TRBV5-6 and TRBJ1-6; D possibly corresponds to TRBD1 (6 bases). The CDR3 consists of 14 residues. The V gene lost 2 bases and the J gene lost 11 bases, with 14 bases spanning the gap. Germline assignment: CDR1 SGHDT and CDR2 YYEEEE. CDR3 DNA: TGTGCCAGCAGCTTTCTTCAGGGGAAGACACCCCTCCACTTT. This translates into CASSFLQGKTPLHF.

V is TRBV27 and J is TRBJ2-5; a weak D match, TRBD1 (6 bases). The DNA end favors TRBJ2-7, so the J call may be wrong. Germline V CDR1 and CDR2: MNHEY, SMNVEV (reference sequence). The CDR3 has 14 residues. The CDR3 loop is CASSLHTGPGEQYF. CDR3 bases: TGTGCCAGCAGTTTACATACAGGGCCGGGCGAGCAGTACTTC.

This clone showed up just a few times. CDR3 region: CASSLFGGINSPLHF. As DNA, the CDR3 is TGTGCCAGCAGCCTGTTTGGGGGGATCAATTCACCCCTCCACTTT. The chain combines TRBV14 with TRBJ1-6; a weak D match, TRBD1 (5 bases). From germline, CDR1 is SGHDN and CDR2 FVKESK. This CDR3 has 15 residues. V lost 4 bases and J lost 7, with 14 bases in between. The variable domain in full, completed from reference TRBV14 and TRBJ1-6, reads EAGVTQFPSHSVIEKGQTVTLRCDPISGHDNLYWYRRVMGKEIKFLLHFVKESKQDESGMPNNRFLAERTGGTYSTLKVQPAELEDSGVYFCASSLFGGINSPLHFGNGTRLTVT.

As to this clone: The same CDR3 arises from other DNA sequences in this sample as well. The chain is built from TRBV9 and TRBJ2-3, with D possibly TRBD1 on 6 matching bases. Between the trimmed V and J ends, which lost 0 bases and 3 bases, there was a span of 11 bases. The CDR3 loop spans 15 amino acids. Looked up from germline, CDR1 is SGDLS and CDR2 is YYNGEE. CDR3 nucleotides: TGTGCCAGCAGCGTAGGGGGGCTCGGGACAGATACGCAGTATTTT. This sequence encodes CASSVGGLGTDTQYF.

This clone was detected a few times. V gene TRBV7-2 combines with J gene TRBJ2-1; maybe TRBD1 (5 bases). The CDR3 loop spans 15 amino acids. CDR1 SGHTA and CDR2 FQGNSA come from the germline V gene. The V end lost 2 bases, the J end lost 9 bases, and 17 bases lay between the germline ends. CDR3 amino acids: CASSLYPGPQGEQFF. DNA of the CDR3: TGTGCCAGCAGCTTATATCCAGGACCCCAGGGTGAGCAGTTCTTC.

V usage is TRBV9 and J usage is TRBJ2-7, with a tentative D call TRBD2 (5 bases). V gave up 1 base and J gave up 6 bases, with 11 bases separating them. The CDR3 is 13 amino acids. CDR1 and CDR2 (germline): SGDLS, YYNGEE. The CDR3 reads CASSVTPGGEQYF. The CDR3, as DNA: TGTGCCAGCAGCGTAACACCAGGAGGCGAGCAGTACTTC.

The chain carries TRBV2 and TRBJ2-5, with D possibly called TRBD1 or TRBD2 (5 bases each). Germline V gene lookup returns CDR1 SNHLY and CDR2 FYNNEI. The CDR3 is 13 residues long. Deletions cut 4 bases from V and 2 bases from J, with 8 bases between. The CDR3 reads CASSAGPQETQYF. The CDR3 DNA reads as TGTGCCAGCAGTGCGGGACCACAAGAGACCCAGTACTTC. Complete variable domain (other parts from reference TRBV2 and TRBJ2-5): EPEVTQTPSHQVTQMGQEVILRCVPISNHLYFYWYRQILGQKVEFLVSFYNNEISEKSEIFDDQFSVERPDGSNFTLKIRSTKLEDSAMYFCASSAGPQETQYFGPGTRLLVL.

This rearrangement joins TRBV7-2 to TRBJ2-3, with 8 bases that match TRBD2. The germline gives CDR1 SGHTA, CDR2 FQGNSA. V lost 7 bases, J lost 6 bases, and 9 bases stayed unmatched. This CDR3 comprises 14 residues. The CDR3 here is CASTLPGGQDTQYF. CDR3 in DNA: TGTGCCAGCACGCTCCCGGGGGGGCAGGATACGCAGTATTTT.

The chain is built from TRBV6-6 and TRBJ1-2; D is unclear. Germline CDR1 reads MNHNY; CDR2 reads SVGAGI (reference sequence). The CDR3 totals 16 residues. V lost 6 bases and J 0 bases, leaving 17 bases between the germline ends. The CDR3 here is CASRISGEGANYGYTF. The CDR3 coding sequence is TGTGCCAGCAGGATCTCCGGAGAGGGAGCTAACTATGGCTACACCTTC.

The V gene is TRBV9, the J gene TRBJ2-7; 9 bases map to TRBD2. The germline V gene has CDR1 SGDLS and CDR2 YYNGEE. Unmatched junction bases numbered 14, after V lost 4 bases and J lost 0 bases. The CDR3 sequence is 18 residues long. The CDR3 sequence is CASSLLRLAGPPSYEQYF. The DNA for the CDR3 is TGTGCCAGCAGCCTGCTCCGTCTAGCGGGGCCCCCCTCCTACGAGCAGTACTTC.

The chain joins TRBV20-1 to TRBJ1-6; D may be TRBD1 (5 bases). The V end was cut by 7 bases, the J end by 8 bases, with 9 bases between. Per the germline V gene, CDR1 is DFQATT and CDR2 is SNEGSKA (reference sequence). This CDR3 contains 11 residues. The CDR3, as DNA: TGCAGTGGGGGGGAGCATTCACCCCTCCACTTT. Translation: CSGGEHSPLHF.

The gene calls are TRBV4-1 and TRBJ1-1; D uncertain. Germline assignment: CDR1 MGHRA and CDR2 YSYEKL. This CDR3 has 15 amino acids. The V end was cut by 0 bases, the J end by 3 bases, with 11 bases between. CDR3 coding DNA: TGCGCCAGCAGCCAAGATTGGCGTGGGGACACTGAAGCTTTCTTT. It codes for CASSQDWRGDTEAFF.

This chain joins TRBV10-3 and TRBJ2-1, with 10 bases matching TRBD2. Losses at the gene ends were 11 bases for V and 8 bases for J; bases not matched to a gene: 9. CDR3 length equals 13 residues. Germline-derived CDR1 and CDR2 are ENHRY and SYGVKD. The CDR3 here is CAAQSGGAHEQFF. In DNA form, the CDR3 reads TGTGCCGCTCAAAGCGGGGGGGCCCATGAGCAGTTCTTC.

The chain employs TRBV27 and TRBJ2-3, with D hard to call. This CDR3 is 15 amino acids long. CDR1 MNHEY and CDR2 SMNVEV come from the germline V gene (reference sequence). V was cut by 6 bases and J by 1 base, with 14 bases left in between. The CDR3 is CASSRLFRGTDTQYF. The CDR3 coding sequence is TGTGCCAGCAGCAGACTTTTTCGCGGCACAGATACGCAGTATTTT.

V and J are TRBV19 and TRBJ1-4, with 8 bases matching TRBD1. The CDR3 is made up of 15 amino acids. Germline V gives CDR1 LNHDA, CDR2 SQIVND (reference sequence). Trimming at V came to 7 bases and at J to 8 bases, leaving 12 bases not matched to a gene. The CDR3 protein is CASNDRGGVREKLFF. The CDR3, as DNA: TGTGCCAGTAACGACAGGGGAGGGGTCCGGGAAAAACTGTTTTTT.

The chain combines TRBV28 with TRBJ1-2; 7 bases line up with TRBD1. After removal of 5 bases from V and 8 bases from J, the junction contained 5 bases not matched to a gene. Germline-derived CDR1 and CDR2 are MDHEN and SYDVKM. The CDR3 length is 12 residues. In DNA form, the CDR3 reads TGTGCCAGCAGTACAGACAGGGACGGCTACACCTTC. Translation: CASSTDRDGYTF.